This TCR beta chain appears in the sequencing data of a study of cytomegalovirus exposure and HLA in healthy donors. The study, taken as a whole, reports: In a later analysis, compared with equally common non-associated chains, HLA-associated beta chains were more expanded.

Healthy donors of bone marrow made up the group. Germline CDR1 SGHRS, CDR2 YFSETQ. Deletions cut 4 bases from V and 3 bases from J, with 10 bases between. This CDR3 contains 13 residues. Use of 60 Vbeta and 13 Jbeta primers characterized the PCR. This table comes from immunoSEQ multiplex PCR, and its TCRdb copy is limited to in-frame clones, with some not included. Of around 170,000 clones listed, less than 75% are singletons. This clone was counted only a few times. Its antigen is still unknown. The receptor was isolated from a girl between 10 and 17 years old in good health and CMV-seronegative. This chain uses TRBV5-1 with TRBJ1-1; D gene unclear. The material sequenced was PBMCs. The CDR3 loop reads CASSADIDTEAFF. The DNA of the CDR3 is TGCGCCAGCAGCGCAGACATCGACACTGAAGCTTTCTTT.